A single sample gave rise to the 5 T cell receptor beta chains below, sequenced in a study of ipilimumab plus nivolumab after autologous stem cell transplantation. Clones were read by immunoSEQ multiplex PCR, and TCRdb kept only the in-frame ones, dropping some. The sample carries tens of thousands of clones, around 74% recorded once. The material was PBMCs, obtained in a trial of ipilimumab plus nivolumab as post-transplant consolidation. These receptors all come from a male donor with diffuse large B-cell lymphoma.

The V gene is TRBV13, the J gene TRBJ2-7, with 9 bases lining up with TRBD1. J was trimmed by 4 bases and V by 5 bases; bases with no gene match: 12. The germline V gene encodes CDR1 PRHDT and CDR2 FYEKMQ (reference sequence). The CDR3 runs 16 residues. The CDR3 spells CASSPKQGQGFYEQYF. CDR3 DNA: TGTGCCAGCAGCCCAAAACAGGGACAGGGTTTTTACGAGCAGTACTTC.

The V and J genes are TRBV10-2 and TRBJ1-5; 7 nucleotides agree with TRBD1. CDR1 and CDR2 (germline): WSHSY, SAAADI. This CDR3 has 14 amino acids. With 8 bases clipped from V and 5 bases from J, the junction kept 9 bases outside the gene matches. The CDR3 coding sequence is TGCGCCAGCGGACAGGTAGGGCCCGATCAGCCCCAGCATTTT. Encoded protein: CASGQVGPDQPQHF.

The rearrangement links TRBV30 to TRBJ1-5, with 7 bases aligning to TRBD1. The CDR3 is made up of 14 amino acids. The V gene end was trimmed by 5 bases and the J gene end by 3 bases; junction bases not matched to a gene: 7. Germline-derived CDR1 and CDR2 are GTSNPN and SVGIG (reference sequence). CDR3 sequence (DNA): TGTGCCTGGGCCTTCAGGGGGAACAATCAGCCCCAGCATTTT. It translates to CAWAFRGNNQPQHF.

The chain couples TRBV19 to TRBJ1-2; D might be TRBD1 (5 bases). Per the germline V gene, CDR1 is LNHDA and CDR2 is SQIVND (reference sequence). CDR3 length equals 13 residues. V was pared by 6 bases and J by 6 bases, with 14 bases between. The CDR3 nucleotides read TGTGCCAGTAGAAGGGGCTTAATCGATGGCTACACCTTC. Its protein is CASRRGLIDGYTF.

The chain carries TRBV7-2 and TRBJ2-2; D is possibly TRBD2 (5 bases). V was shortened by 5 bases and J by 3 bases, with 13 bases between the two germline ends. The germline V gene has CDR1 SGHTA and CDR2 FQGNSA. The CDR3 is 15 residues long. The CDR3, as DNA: TGTGCCAGCAGCCCACAGCGGTTCTACACCGGGGAGCTGTTTTTT. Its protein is CASSPQRFYTGELFF.